The 28 T cell receptor beta chains listed next were all sequenced from one sample in a study of T cell repertoires in cytomegalovirus infection. In TCRdb, the reads were re-called with MiXCR into one record per CDR3 protein. The repertoire consists of 110,000 to 150,000 distinct CDR3 sequences, with 32% occurring once and the leading ten covering roughly half. For these receptors, no antigen is known. The source material was CD8+ T cells from cultured PBMCs, sampled from culture after CMV antigen stimulation. The source of these receptors is a human donor in good health (CMV status not recorded). Some clones in this sample may be carry-over from other donors' samples.

This clonotype appeared a few times. The rearrangement links TRBV7-9 to TRBJ2-3, with 12 bases identical to TRBD2. The J segment lost 1 base and the V segment lost 5 bases, leaving 13 bases of the junction unmatched. The CDR3 consists of 19 residues. CDR1 is SEHNR and CDR2 is FQNEAQ in the germline V gene (reference sequence). CDR3 sequence (DNA): TGTGCCAGCAGCACCGCCTCTAGCGGGGGGGCCTATGGCACAGATACGCAGTATTTT. Encoded protein: CASSTASSGGAYGTDTQYF.

This clonotype turned up a few times. This sequence joins TRBV12-3 or TRBV12-4 and TRBJ1-1; no clear D gene. The CDR3 contains 11 residues. Trimming took 10 bases from V and 3 from J, leaving 9 bases between them. The CDR3 sequence is CAITDYTEAFF. CDR3 sequence (DNA): TGTGCCATCACAGACTACACTGAAGCTTTCTTT.

This chain links TRBV2 with TRBJ2-2, with D unresolved. CDR1 is SNHLY, CDR2 FYNNEI, per germline. Trimming took 3 bases from V and 2 from J, leaving 4 bases between them. This CDR3 is built from 13 residues. The CDR3 coding sequence is TGTGCCAGCAGTGATTTCAACACCGGGGAGCTGTTTTTT. Translation: CASSDFNTGELFF.

This clonotype turned up a few times. The gene calls are TRBV19 and TRBJ2-1; the match to TRBD2 covers 9 bases. Unmatched junction bases numbered 6, after V lost 4 bases and J lost 2 bases. Germline V CDR1 and CDR2: LNHDA, SQIVND (reference sequence). The CDR3 totals 16 residues. The DNA of the CDR3 is TGTGCCAGTAGTACCCTCTCTAGCGGGGCCTACAATGAGCAGTTCTTC. Translation: CASSTLSSGAYNEQFF.

This sequence joins TRBV3-1 and TRBJ2-7; no clear D gene. V lost 1 base, J lost 3 bases, and 19 bases lay in between. The germline gives CDR1 LGHDT, CDR2 YNNKEL (reference sequence). The CDR3 spans 17 residues. As DNA, the CDR3 is TGTGCCAGCAGCCAAGGGCAGCTTGGTGTAGAGATCTACGAGCAGTACTTC. Translated, it gives CASSQGQLGVEIYEQYF.

The sample holds one count of this clonotype. Germline is not matched at one junction end, which may reflect a read error. The chain recombines TRBV7-2 with TRBJ1-5, with 7 bases aligning to TRBD1. CDR1 SGHTA and CDR2 FQGNSA come from the germline V gene. CDR3 size: 14 residues. The CDR3 reads CGSSPQGTGQPQHF. Here the CDR3 DNA reads TGTGGCAGCAGCCCACAGGGGACGGGACAGCCCCAGCATTTT. Using reference TRBV7-2 and TRBJ1-5 for the parts outside the CDR3, the full variable domain is GAGVSQSPSNKVTEKGKDVELRCDPISGHTALYWYRQSLGQGLEFLIYFQGNSAPDKSGLPSDRFSAERTGGSVSTLTIQRTQQEDSAVYLCGSSPQGTGQPQHFGDGTRLSIL.

This clonotype was seen many times. CDR3 amino acids: CASSLAGGNNEQFF. As DNA, the CDR3 is TGTGCCAGCAGCTTAGCGGGGGGGAACAATGAGCAGTTCTTC. The chain is built from TRBV7-2 and TRBJ2-1; the match to TRBD2 covers 7 bases. CDR3 length equals 14 residues. Losses at the gene ends were 0 bases for V and 5 bases for J; bases not matched to a gene: 1. Germline CDR1 reads SGHTA; CDR2 reads FQGNSA.

This clonotype was counted only a few times. The chain links TRBV6-5 to TRBJ2-7; weak D call: TRBD1 (6 bases). The V end lost 0 bases, the J end lost 0 bases, and 15 bases lay between the germline ends. The CDR3 is 17 amino acids. CDR1 and CDR2 from the germline V gene are MNHEY and SVGAGI. CDR3 nucleotides: TGTGCCAGCAGTTACTCCCTTAGGGGGTGGATCTCCTACGAGCAGTACTTC. This sequence encodes CASSYSLRGWISYEQYF.

V and J are TRBV12-3 or TRBV12-4 and TRBJ1-1, with D perhaps TRBD1 (6 bases). Trimming took off 7 bases at V and 4 bases at J, with 16 bases between the two ends. The CDR3 runs 14 residues. Here the CDR3 DNA reads TGTGCCAGCACCCCAGGGGCAGGGGCCACTGAAGCTTTCTTT. The encoded protein is CASTPGAGATEAFF.

This chain links TRBV2 with TRBJ2-7, with D perhaps matching TRBD1 or TRBD2 (5 bases each). V shed 2 bases and J shed 4 bases, with 18 bases lying between them. In germline, CDR1 is SNHLY, CDR2 FYNNEI. There are 16 residues in the CDR3. The CDR3 here is CASSESRDLLTYEQYF. CDR3 bases: TGTGCCAGCAGTGAATCTCGGGACCTTTTGACGTACGAGCAGTACTTC.

This sequence joins TRBV24-1 and TRBJ2-2; 7 nucleotides align to TRBD1. V lost 3 bases to trimming and J lost 3 bases; unmatched junction nucleotides: 3. Germline-derived CDR1 and CDR2 are KGHDR and SFDVKD. CDR3 size: 15 residues. The CDR3, as DNA: TGTGCCACCAGTGATCTCGACAGGGACACCGGGGAGCTGTTTTTT. This sequence encodes CATSDLDRDTGELFF.

This clonotype was picked up many times. The V call is TRBV7-8, the J call TRBJ2-2, with D perhaps TRBD2 (6 bases). V lost 8 bases and J lost 7, with 11 bases in between. Germline values: CDR1 SGHVS, CDR2 FQNEAQ. There are 12 residues in the CDR3. The CDR3 here is CASEAGHGELFF. Here the CDR3 DNA reads TGTGCCAGCGAAGCGGGTCACGGGGAGCTGTTTTTT.

V and J are TRBV3-1 and TRBJ2-1; possibly TRBD1 for D (6 bases). V lost 2 bases to trimming and J lost 8 bases, with 19 bases between them. This CDR3 region has 16 residues. Germline V gene sequence: CDR1 LGHDT, CDR2 YNNKEL (reference sequence). CDR3 bases: TGTGCCAGCAGCCAATTCGTCGGTACAGGGCTGGATGAGCAGTTCTTC. Protein product: CASSQFVGTGLDEQFF.

This clonotype was observed a few times. This chain joins TRBV10-2 and TRBJ1-1; D is possibly TRBD1 (6 bases). Trimming left V 8 bases short and J 6 bases short, with 13 bases between. Germline V gives CDR1 WSHSY, CDR2 SAAADI. This CDR3 contains 12 residues. The CDR3 is CASGPDRPEAFF. DNA of the CDR3: TGCGCCAGCGGGCCCGACAGGCCTGAAGCTTTCTTT.

This clonotype was observed many times. This rearrangement joins TRBV12-3 or TRBV12-4 to TRBJ2-3, with 8 positions matching TRBD2. The CDR3 consists of 14 residues. V dropped 8 bases and J dropped 1; count of bases not matched to a gene: 5. For the CDR3, the DNA is TGTGCCAGCCACACGGGGGGGGGCACAGATACGCAGTATTTT. It specifies CASHTGGGTDTQYF.

The sample holds many counts of this clonotype. The chain combines TRBV11-2 with TRBJ1-6; D gene unclear. The germline V gene encodes CDR1 SGHAT and CDR2 FQNNGV. This CDR3 spans 14 amino acids. Trimming stripped 2 bases from V and 7 bases from J, with 9 bases between. CDR3 loop: CASSLYGSNSPLHF. Written as DNA, the CDR3 is TGTGCCAGCAGCTTATATGGGAGCAATTCACCCCTCCACTTT.

This clonotype was seen repeatedly, ten times or more. The rearrangement links TRBV7-2 to TRBJ2-7; D gene uncertain. The CDR3 is made up of 13 amino acids. Between the trimmed V and J ends, which lost 1 base and 7 bases, there was a span of 11 bases. Germline V gene lookup returns CDR1 SGHTA and CDR2 FQGNSA. CDR3 sequence reads: CASSLGTVGEQYF. CDR3 DNA sequence: TGTGCCAGCAGCTTAGGTACGGTTGGAGAGCAGTACTTC.

This clonotype came up a few times. The chain couples TRBV7-6 to TRBJ2-5; no clear D. V lost 3 bases and J lost 3, with 8 bases in between. Germline assignment: CDR1 SGHVS and CDR2 FNYEAQ. This CDR3 spans 13 amino acids. CDR3 protein: CASSFVPEETQYF. The CDR3 DNA is TGTGCCAGCAGCTTCGTTCCAGAAGAGACCCAGTACTTC.

This clonotype was counted at least ten times. This chain uses TRBV7-6 with TRBJ1-4; D is possibly TRBD1 (5 bases). Germline V CDR1 and CDR2: SGHVS, FNYEAQ. Trimming cost V 2 bases and J 2 bases, with 12 bases left between them. This CDR3 spans 16 amino acids. CDR3 bases: TGTGCCAGCAGCTTACAGGGTTGGGGGACTAATGAAAAACTGTTTTTT. Amino acids: CASSLQGWGTNEKLFF.

The rearrangement joins TRBV6-5 to TRBJ2-1; 11 nucleotides align to TRBD2. CDR3 length: 15 residues. The ends lost 2 bases at V and 5 bases at J; junction bases unmatched: 2. CDR1 and CDR2 (germline): MNHEY, SVGAGI. The DNA of the CDR3 is TGTGCCAGCAGTTACGTACTAGCGGGAGACAATGAGCAGTTCTTC. This translates into CASSYVLAGDNEQFF.

This clonotype was seen once. The rearrangement uses TRBV24-1 and TRBJ1-5; D remains unclear. This CDR3 is 10 amino acids long. CDR1 is KGHDR and CDR2 is SFDVKD in the germline V gene. V was cut by 7 bases and J by 5 bases, with 2 bases left in between. DNA of the CDR3: TGTGCCACCAGGCATCAGCCCCAGCATTTT. This sequence encodes CATRHQPQHF.

As regards this clonotype: Compared with germline, one end of the junction differs, possibly owing to a read error. V and J are TRBV6-1 and TRBJ2-7; D is unresolved. The length of the CDR3 is 14 residues. CDR1 MNHNS and CDR2 SASEGT come from the germline V gene. The CDR3 region is CASSETGPAYEQHF. CDR3 in DNA: TGTGCCAGCAGTGAAACTGGCCCAGCCTACGAGCAGCACTTC.

This clonotype appeared a few times. The J gene is TRBJ1-5, the V gene TRBV19; D is ambiguous. Germline CDR1 LNHDA, CDR2 SQIVND (reference sequence). Trimming took off 3 bases at V and 4 bases at J, with 13 bases between the two ends. This CDR3 has 15 residues. This CDR3 is CASSISSRSNQPQHF. The CDR3 nucleotides are TGTGCCAGTAGTATCAGTTCCAGGAGTAATCAGCCCCAGCATTTT.

This chain joins TRBV7-6 and TRBJ1-1; D gene uncertain. Per germline, CDR1 SGHVS and CDR2 FNYEAQ. V lost 1 base and J 5 bases, leaving 8 bases between the germline ends. This CDR3 has 13 residues. The CDR3 loop is CASSLGSRTEAFF. The CDR3 DNA reads TGTGCCAGCAGCTTAGGGAGTCGAACTGAAGCTTTCTTT.

V usage is TRBV7-9 and J usage is TRBJ2-1; D unclear. Germline assignment: CDR1 SEHNR and CDR2 FQNEAQ (reference sequence). There are 13 residues in the CDR3. V was cut by 5 bases and J by 6 bases, with 11 bases left in between. CDR3 coding DNA: TGTGCCAGCAGCGTAGTGTTAGGCAATGAGCAGTTCTTC. Its translation: CASSVVLGNEQFF.

The V call is TRBV6-1, the J call TRBJ2-1, with TRBD2 as a possible D gene (5 bases). V was shortened by 0 bases and J by 6 bases, with 12 bases between the two germline ends. The CDR3 runs to 15 residues. Per the germline V gene, CDR1 is MNHNS and CDR2 is SASEGT. DNA for the CDR3: TGTGCCAGCAGTGAAGCGACGGGGAGAAGCAATGAGCAGTTCTTC. Its protein is CASSEATGRSNEQFF.

This clonotype was picked up many times. This chain connects TRBV7-2 to TRBJ2-3, with 8 positions matching TRBD2. CDR3 length: 16 amino acids. CDR1 and CDR2 (germline): SGHTA, FQGNSA. J lost 2 bases, V lost 2 bases, and 6 bases had no gene match. The CDR3 loop is CASSLPAGGSTDTQYF. Here the CDR3 DNA reads TGTGCCAGCAGCTTACCGGCGGGGGGCTCCACAGATACGCAGTATTTT.

There are many counts of this clonotype. The junction and the germline gene differ at one end; a read error may be behind it. The chain employs TRBV4-1 and TRBJ2-7, with TRBD1 identical over 9 bases. The CDR3 consists of 14 residues. The germline V gene has CDR1 MGHRA and CDR2 YSYEKL. The CDR3 reads CASSLGTGSYEQYF. The CDR3 nucleotides are TGTGCCAGCAGCCTCGGGACAGGGTCCTACGAGCAGTACTTC.